Shown below are 29 T cell receptor beta chains from a single sample sequenced in a study of beta chain features in type 1 diabetes (dated by TCRdb to 2017 to 2018). Summary of the overall study and its limitations: Type 1 diabetes patients showed a moderate but significant shortening of TCRB CDR3 length in all four CD4+ subsets.

The library came from the immunoSEQ multiplex PCR assay. The High Capacity cDNA Reverse Transcription Kit was used to reverse transcribe all of the isolated RNA, meaning that expressed TCRB transcripts were what got sequenced. This immuneACCESS table, as held by TCRdb, lists in-frame sequences with V and J called but not all clones. Of the missing ones, under half trace to an unresolved V gene in checked studies; the others have no known cause. The sample profile shows 600,000 or so clones; about an eighth of them were found once. Together, the top ten hold more than 0.1% of the sample. These receptors lack a known antigen. The sample taken for sequencing was naive CD4+ T cells from blood. The cell subset or site label of this sample denotes: true naive CD4+ T cells. All receptors come from a man aged 30 to 39 with type 1 diabetes.

The rearrangement uses TRBV30 and TRBJ1-2, with D hard to call. There are 13 residues in the CDR3. Germline V gene data show CDR1 as GTSNPN and CDR2 as SVGIG (reference sequence). The V and J ends lost 1 base and 5 bases respectively, with 11 bases between them. The CDR3, as DNA: TGTGCCTGGAGTGCAGAGACTCTTTATGGCTACACCTTC. Its translation: CAWSAETLYGYTF.

This sequence joins TRBV12-5 and TRBJ2-3, with a possible D match to TRBD1 (5 bases). Trimming took 2 bases from V and 1 from J, leaving 10 bases between them. Germline CDR1 is LGHNT and CDR2 is FRNRAP. The length of the CDR3 is 15 residues. DNA for the CDR3: TGTGCTAGTGGTTTGAGGGGAAGGGGCACAGATACGCAGTATTTT. Protein product: CASGLRGRGTDTQYF.

In its sample, this clone was seen a few times. The chain recombines TRBV25-1 with TRBJ2-5; TRBD2 is a possible D gene (6 bases). The V gene lost 6 bases and the J gene lost 3 bases, with 14 bases spanning the gap. CDR1 is MGHDK, CDR2 SYGVNS, per germline. The length of the CDR3 is 14 residues. CDR3 in DNA: TGTGCCAGCAGCCGCTGGGGAGGTGAAGAGACCCAGTACTTC. Translating gives CASSRWGGEETQYF.

V gene TRBV7-9 combines with J gene TRBJ2-5, with a possible D match to TRBD2 (5 bases). Trimming left V 2 bases short and J 2 bases short, with 21 bases between. The CDR3 runs 18 residues. The germline V gene has CDR1 SEHNR and CDR2 FQNEAQ (reference sequence). Here the CDR3 DNA reads TGTGCCAGCAGCTTATCGGGGTCAGTCTTTGCACATCAAGAGACCCAGTACTTC. Translated: CASSLSGSVFAHQETQYF.

The CDR3 loop reads CASSLAAGLPYEQYF. The CDR3 DNA reads as TGTGCCAGCAGCTTAGCGGCCGGGCTACCCTACGAGCAGTACTTC. V and J are TRBV7-2 and TRBJ2-7, with D unresolved. V lost 0 bases and J lost 2, with 11 bases in between. CDR3 length equals 15 residues. Germline V lookup: CDR1 SGHTA, CDR2 FQGNSA.

The chain links TRBV4-2 to TRBJ2-3; D not certain. CDR3 length: 16 amino acids. The germline V and J ends were trimmed by 0 bases and 2 bases, with 12 bases remaining between them. The V gene's germline CDR1 is LGHNA and CDR2 YNFKEQ. The CDR3 DNA sequence: TGTGCCAGCAGCCAAGATGGCGAGCGACCCACAGATACGCAGTATTTT. Translated: CASSQDGERPTDTQYF.

This clone was counted once. This chain links TRBV9 with TRBJ2-5; 7 bases line up with TRBD1. V trimming: 3 bases; J trimming: 5 bases; junction bases outside the gene matches: 25. Germline-derived CDR1 and CDR2 are SGDLS and YYNGEE. CDR3 length: 20 amino acids. CDR3 protein: CASSGQPTQTGLTGRETQYF. The CDR3 DNA sequence: TGTGCCAGCAGCGGGCAACCGACGCAGACAGGGCTTACGGGGCGTGAGACCCAGTACTTC. Full variable domain (missing parts from reference TRBV9 and TRBJ2-5): DSGVTQTPKHLITATGQRVTLRCSPRSGDLSVYWYQQSLDQGLQFLIQYYNGEERAKGNILERFSAQQFPDLHSELNLSSLELGDSALYFCASSGQPTQTGLTGRETQYFGPGTRLLVL.

This clone was seen only a few times. The chain joins TRBV9 to TRBJ1-6; the D gene is possibly TRBD1 (5 bases). V was trimmed by 3 bases and J by 5 bases, leaving 12 bases between them. Germline V gene sequence: CDR1 SGDLS, CDR2 YYNGEE. The CDR3 length is 15 residues. The CDR3 reads CASSGPGPNNSPLHF. In nucleotides, the CDR3 is TGTGCCAGCAGCGGGCCGGGACCCAATAATTCACCCCTCCACTTT.

V usage is TRBV7-2 and J usage is TRBJ1-4, with D possibly TRBD1 on 6 matching bases. Germline V gene sequence: CDR1 SGHTA, CDR2 FQGNSA. V lost 5 bases and J lost 6, with 19 bases in between. This CDR3 has 16 residues. This CDR3 reads CASSLPGWTDDEKLFF. The DNA for the CDR3 is TGTGCCAGCAGCCTGCCGGGCTGGACAGACGATGAAAAACTGTTTTTT. The full variable domain, its missing parts supplied by reference TRBV7-2 and TRBJ1-4, is GAGVSQSPSNKVTEKGKDVELRCDPISGHTALYWYRQSLGQGLEFLIYFQGNSAPDKSGLPSDRFSAERTGGSVSTLTIQRTQQEDSAVYLCASSLPGWTDDEKLFFGSGTQLSVL.

This clone was seen a handful of times. The chain combines TRBV15 with TRBJ2-6; D not resolved. CDR3 length: 14 amino acids. Germline V CDR1 and CDR2: LNHNV, YYDKDF (reference sequence). Trimming shortened V by 8 bases and J by 4 bases, and 12 bases separated the two germline ends. CDR3 sequence reads: CATRAVSGANVLTF. CDR3 DNA: TGTGCCACCCGGGCAGTCTCCGGGGCCAACGTCCTGACTTTC.

This clone was seen at least ten times. The rearrangement links TRBV19 to TRBJ1-5, with 7 positions matching TRBD1. CDR1 and CDR2 (germline): LNHDA, SQIVND (reference sequence). This CDR3 region has 13 residues. The ends lost 7 bases at V and 7 bases at J; junction bases unmatched: 7. DNA of the CDR3: TGTGCCAGTACTCTGACAGGGCAACAGCCCCAGCATTTT. As protein: CASTLTGQQPQHF.

This clone was observed a handful of times. The chain combines TRBV19 with TRBJ2-7; the D gene could be TRBD1 or TRBD2 (5 bases each). The CDR3 loop spans 14 amino acids. With 5 bases removed from V and 3 bases from J, the gap between germline ends came to 14 bases. Germline V gene lookup returns CDR1 LNHDA and CDR2 SQIVND (reference sequence). The CDR3 sequence: CASSYRDGDYEQYF. CDR3 sequence (DNA): TGTGCCAGTAGTTACCGGGACGGGGACTACGAGCAGTACTTC.

Only a few counts were recorded for this clone. The chain recombines TRBV30 with TRBJ1-2; no clear D. The CDR3 loop spans 16 amino acids. CDR1 is GTSNPN and CDR2 is SVGIG in the germline V gene (reference sequence). V gave up 2 bases and J gave up 1 base, with 17 bases separating them. CDR3 bases: TGTGCCTGGAGTAGAAAATCTTTCGCTCTTAACTATGGCTACACCTTC. It yields the protein CAWSRKSFALNYGYTF.

A remark on this clone: Other nucleotide sequences from this sample produce the same CDR3. The chain combines TRBV29-1 with TRBJ2-3; D is undetermined. Between the trimmed V and J ends, which lost 3 bases and 0 bases, there was a span of 4 bases. The length of the CDR3 is 12 residues. CDR1 and CDR2 (germline): SQVTM, ANQGSEA. CDR3 bases: TGCAGCGTTGAGGCTAGCACAGATACGCAGTATTTT. It yields the protein CSVEASTDTQYF.

The rearrangement joins TRBV5-1 to TRBJ2-1; D is undetermined. There are 12 residues in the CDR3. The V gene lost 2 bases and the J gene lost 2 bases, with 2 bases spanning the gap. Germline CDR1 SGHRS, CDR2 YFSETQ. This CDR3 is CASSFTYNEQFF. CDR3 DNA sequence: TGCGCCAGCAGCTTCACCTACAATGAGCAGTTCTTC.

This chain links TRBV5-4 with TRBJ2-3; D might be TRBD2 (6 bases). Trimming shortened V by 0 bases and J by 2 bases, and 10 bases separated the two germline ends. In germline, CDR1 is SGHNT, CDR2 YYREEE (reference sequence). The CDR3 runs to 15 residues. The CDR3 is CASSLALANTDTQYF. In DNA form, the CDR3 reads TGTGCCAGCAGCTTGGCCCTAGCGAACACAGATACGCAGTATTTT. The full variable domain, with the rest looked up from reference TRBV5-4 and TRBJ2-3, is ETGVTQSPTHLIKTRGQQVTLRCSSQSGHNTVSWYQQALGQGPQFIFQYYREEENGRGNFPPRFSGLQFPNYSSELNVNALELDDSALYLCASSLALANTDTQYFGPGTRLTVL.

The chain links TRBV5-1 to TRBJ2-1; 9 bases are a match to TRBD2. The CDR3 is 16 residues long. With V trimmed by 4 bases and J by 0 bases, 5 bases remained unmatched. Germline assignment: CDR1 SGHRS and CDR2 YFSETQ. The CDR3 nucleotides are TGCGCCAGCAGCCTTAGCGGGGGTAGCTCCTACAATGAGCAGTTCTTC. It codes for CASSLSGGSSYNEQFF.

V and J are TRBV5-1 and TRBJ2-1, with D hard to call. This CDR3 comprises 14 residues. V was trimmed by 4 bases and J by 6 bases, leaving 14 bases between them. Germline CDR1 SGHRS, CDR2 YFSETQ. This CDR3 is CASSPPSTGNEQFF. The CDR3 DNA follows: TGCGCCAGCAGCCCCCCATCTACGGGCAATGAGCAGTTCTTC.

The chain combines TRBV28 with TRBJ2-5; D may be TRBD2 (6 bases). Looked up from germline, CDR1 is MDHEN and CDR2 is SYDVKM. The V end lost 4 bases, the J end lost 4 bases, and 13 bases lay between the germline ends. The CDR3 loop spans 14 amino acids. The CDR3 region is CASSSVPGVETQYF. The CDR3 nucleotides are TGTGCCAGCAGTTCCGTCCCGGGGGTAGAGACCCAGTACTTC.

The V and J genes are TRBV5-4 and TRBJ1-6; D is unclear. Germline lookup yields CDR1 SGHNT and CDR2 YYREEE (reference sequence). The CDR3 covers 17 residues. The V end lost 4 bases, the J end lost 0 bases, and 14 bases lay between the germline ends. CDR3 loop: CASSPDPLRSYNSPLHF. The CDR3 bases are TGTGCCAGCAGCCCGGATCCCCTGCGCTCCTATAATTCACCCCTCCACTTT.

The chain links TRBV9 to TRBJ2-5; maybe TRBD1 (6 bases). The ends were cut back, 0 bases at V and 3 bases at J, with 9 bases in the middle. Germline V gives CDR1 SGDLS, CDR2 YYNGEE. This CDR3 spans 14 amino acids. The CDR3 DNA reads as TGTGCCAGCAGCGTAGAGGCAGGGGAAGAGACCCAGTACTTC. Encoded protein: CASSVEAGEETQYF.

The rearrangement uses TRBV6-5 and TRBJ2-3; unclear D gene. The CDR3 extends over 13 amino acids. Germline V CDR1 and CDR2: MNHEY, SVGAGI. Trimming took off 4 bases at V and 3 bases at J, with 8 bases between the two ends. The CDR3 spells CASSLFTTDTQYF. CDR3 nucleotides: TGTGCCAGCAGTTTATTCACAACAGATACGCAGTATTTT.

This clone was seen more than once but under ten times. The genes are TRBV11-3 and TRBJ2-1, with D uncertain. V was clipped by 1 base and J by 8 bases, with 3 bases between them. Germline V gene lookup returns CDR1 SGHNT and CDR2 YENEEA. The CDR3 spans 11 residues. The CDR3 loop reads CASSLADEQFF. The CDR3 DNA is TGTGCCAGCAGCTTAGCGGATGAGCAGTTCTTC. The full variable domain, with the rest looked up from reference TRBV11-3 and TRBJ2-1, is EAGVVQSPRYKIIEKKQPVAFWCNPISGHNTLYWYLQNLGQGPELLIRYENEEAVDDSQLPKDRFSAERLKGVDSTLKIQPAELGDSAVYLCASSLADEQFFGPGTRLTVL.

The chain combines TRBV12-5 with TRBJ1-2, with 7 nucleotides matching TRBD1. V shed 2 bases, J shed 6 bases, and the junction held 9 bases outside the gene matches. The CDR3 spans 15 residues. The germline V gene has CDR1 LGHNT and CDR2 FRNRAP. This CDR3 is CASGLRISTGNGYTF. The CDR3, as DNA: TGTGCTAGTGGTTTGCGGATATCGACAGGGAATGGCTACACCTTC. Complete variable domain (other parts from reference TRBV12-5 and TRBJ1-2): DARVTQTPRHKVTEMGQEVTMRCQPILGHNTVFWYRQTMMQGLELLAYFRNRAPLDDSGMPKDRFSAEMPDATLATLKIQPSEPRDSAVYFCASGLRISTGNGYTFGSGTRLTVV.

This clone appeared a few times. This chain uses TRBV18 with TRBJ1-1; D not resolved. In germline, CDR1 is KGHSH, CDR2 LQKENI. V lost 3 bases and J 1 base, leaving 12 bases between the germline ends. The CDR3 runs 15 residues. CDR3 nucleotides: TGTGCCAGCTCACCCCCCGGAAGGGCGAACACTGAAGCTTTCTTT. This codes for CASSPPGRANTEAFF. Combining the CDR3 with reference TRBV18 and TRBJ1-1 gives the whole variable domain NAGVMQNPRHLVRRRGQEARLRCSPMKGHSHVYWYRQLPEEGLKFMVYLQKENIIDESGMPKERFSAEFPKEGPSILRIQQVVRGDSAAYFCASSPPGRANTEAFFGQGTRLTVV.

This clone appeared a few times. Other DNA sequences in this sample translate to the same CDR3. The chain links TRBV29-1 to TRBJ1-2; D gene uncertain. The CDR3 runs 11 residues. V lost 4 bases and J 0 bases, leaving 3 bases between the germline ends. CDR1 is SQVTM, CDR2 ANQGSEA, per germline. CDR3 sequence: CSVASNYGYTF. The CDR3 DNA reads as TGCAGCGTTGCCTCTAACTATGGCTACACCTTC.

Notes on this clone: Other DNA sequences in this sample translate to the same CDR3. The chain links TRBV20-1 to TRBJ2-3, with unresolved D. This CDR3 is built from 10 residues. Germline CDR1 is DFQATT and CDR2 is SNEGSKA (reference sequence). Trimming removed 1 base from V and 4 bases from J, with 0 bases in between. The CDR3 bases are TGCAGTGCTAGAGCAGATACGCAGTATTTT. Its translation: CSARADTQYF.

J is TRBJ2-1 and V is TRBV27; the match to TRBD2 covers 11 bases. The CDR3 runs 19 residues. V lost 2 bases, J lost 0 bases, and 9 bases stayed unmatched. Germline assignment: CDR1 MNHEY and CDR2 SMNVEV (reference sequence). Here the CDR3 reads CASSLRLAGGPSSYNEQFF. The DNA for the CDR3 is TGTGCCAGCAGTTTAAGGCTAGCGGGGGGACCGAGCTCCTACAATGAGCAGTTCTTC.

This clone was counted only a few times. The gene calls are TRBV9 and TRBJ2-3; 8 nucleotides line up with TRBD2. V dropped 0 bases and J dropped 6; count of bases not matched to a gene: 12. Per germline, CDR1 SGDLS and CDR2 YYNGEE. The CDR3 loop spans 17 amino acids. The CDR3 region is CASSVDHGRGAVDTQYF. The DNA for the CDR3 is TGTGCCAGCAGCGTAGACCATGGGCGGGGGGCCGTCGATACGCAGTATTTT.